This T cell receptor beta chain derives from a study of identical twins. The CDR3 contains 17 residues. Trimming at V came to 4 bases and at J to 6 bases, leaving 15 bases not matched to a gene. Germline V gene lookup returns CDR1 KGHDR and CDR2 SFDVKD. Concerning this clonotype: Its antigen is not known.

Study-level findings and limits: Carriage of fewer insertions was seen in abundant cord blood beta clonotypes, whereas memory repertoires showed none. Out-of-frame TCR alpha sharing in monozygotic twins exceeded recombination model predictions.

TCRdb independently ran MiXCR on the 5' RACE reads; one entry per CDR3 protein. The table records about 220,000 distinct CDR3 sequences, around 7.6% of them present only once. These sequences were also reported in another study, on yellow fever vaccine responses in identical twins.

This sequence was found in a woman aged 18-29 years in good health. The material sequenced was CD8+ T cells sorted from blood. This chain links TRBV24-1 with TRBJ2-3; 7 bases match TRBD1. As DNA, the CDR3 is TGTGCCACCAGTGACACCTCCGGGACAGCAATCGGGGATACGCAGTATTTT. Its translation: CATSDTSGTAIGDTQYF.